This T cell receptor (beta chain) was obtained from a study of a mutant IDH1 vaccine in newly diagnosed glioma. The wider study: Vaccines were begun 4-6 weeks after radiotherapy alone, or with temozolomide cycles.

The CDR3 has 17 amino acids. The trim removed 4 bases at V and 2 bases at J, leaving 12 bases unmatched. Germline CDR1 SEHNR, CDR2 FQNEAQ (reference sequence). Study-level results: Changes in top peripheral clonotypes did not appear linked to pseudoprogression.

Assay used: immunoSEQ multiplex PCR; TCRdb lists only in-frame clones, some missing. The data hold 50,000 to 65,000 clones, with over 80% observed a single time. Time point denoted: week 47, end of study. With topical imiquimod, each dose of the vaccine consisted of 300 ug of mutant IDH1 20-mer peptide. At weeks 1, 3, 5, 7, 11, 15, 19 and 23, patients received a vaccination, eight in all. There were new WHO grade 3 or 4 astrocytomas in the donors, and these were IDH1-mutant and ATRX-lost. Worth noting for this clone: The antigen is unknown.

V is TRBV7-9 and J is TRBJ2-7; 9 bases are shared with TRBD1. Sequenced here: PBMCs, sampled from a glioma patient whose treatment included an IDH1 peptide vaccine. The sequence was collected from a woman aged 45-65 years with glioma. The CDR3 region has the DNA TGTGCCAGCAGCTCCAGCGCCGGGACAGGGAGTCCCTACGAGCAGTACTTC. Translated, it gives CASSSSAGTGSPYEQYF.